This T cell receptor beta chain was observed in a study of graft-versus-host responses after intestinal transplantation. Across the study: Transplants given to recipients were multivisceral, liver-intestinal, or isolated intestinal. All recipients were given anti-thymocyte globulin induction, and tacrolimus and steroids were then administered for around three years. Findings of the study overall: Allografts of patients with graft-donor T cell macrochimerism showed high graft-versus-host to host-versus-graft clone ratios. The recipient marrow held GvH clones, and some of them showed up first in ileum or blood.

The germline V gene encodes CDR1 SGHVS and CDR2 FQNEAQ. The CDR3 spans 16 residues. J gave up 2 bases and V 5 bases, and 11 bases lay outside the gene matches. Repertoires were generated with immunoSEQ multiplex PCR, while TCRdb's copy carries only in-frame clones and drops some. The sample holds around 40,000 clones, roughly 95% seen once. This clone was seen only once. Its antigen is as yet unknown. This TCR was sampled from a human donor who was the organ donor for an intestinal transplant. Sequenced here: unstimulated CD4+ T cells sorted from spleen or lymph node cells, sampled before transplant. The rearrangement joins TRBV7-8 to TRBJ2-7; TRBD2 aligns across 8 bases. The CDR3: CASSRPRGSGTYEQYF. The CDR3 region has the DNA TGTGCCAGCAGCCGCCCGAGGGGTAGCGGGACCTACGAGCAGTACTTC.